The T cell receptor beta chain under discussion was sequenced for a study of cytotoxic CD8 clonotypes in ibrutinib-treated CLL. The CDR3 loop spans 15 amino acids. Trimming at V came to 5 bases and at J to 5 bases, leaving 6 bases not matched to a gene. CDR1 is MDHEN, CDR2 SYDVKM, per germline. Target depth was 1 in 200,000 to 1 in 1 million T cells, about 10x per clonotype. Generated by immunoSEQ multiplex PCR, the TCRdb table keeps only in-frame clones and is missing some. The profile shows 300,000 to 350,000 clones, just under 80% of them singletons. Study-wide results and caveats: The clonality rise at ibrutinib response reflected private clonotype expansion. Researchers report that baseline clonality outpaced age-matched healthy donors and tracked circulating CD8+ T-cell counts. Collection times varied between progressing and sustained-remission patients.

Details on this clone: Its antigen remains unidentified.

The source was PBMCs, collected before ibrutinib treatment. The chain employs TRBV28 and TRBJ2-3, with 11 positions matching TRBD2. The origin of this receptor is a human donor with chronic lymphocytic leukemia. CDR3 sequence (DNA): TGTGCCAGCAGTCACACTAGCGGGAGTATAGATACGCAGTATTTT. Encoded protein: CASSHTSGSIDTQYF.